Below are 14 T cell receptor beta chains sequenced from a single sample in a study of radiation and T cells in renal cell carcinoma. Assay used: immunoSEQ multiplex PCR; TCRdb lists only in-frame clones, some missing. The sample has 150,000 or so clones; approximately 87% are singletons. Indicated time point: baseline pretreatment blood. As for treatment: 15 Gy SBRT to primary tumor, nephrectomy 4 weeks later. The sequences come from blood, collected from a patient whose treatment included radiotherapy and nephrectomy. The receptors stem from a woman in her 50s with renal cell carcinoma.

V is TRBV5-1 and J is TRBJ1-4; 9 nucleotides match TRBD1. The CDR3 length is 13 residues. V gave up 6 bases and J gave up 7 bases; unmatched junction bases: 4. The germline gives CDR1 SGHRS, CDR2 YFSETQ. CDR3 DNA sequence: TGCGCCAGCAAACAGGGGGCGGGTGAAAAACTGTTTTTT. Protein: CASKQGAGEKLFF.

The chain couples TRBV18 to TRBJ1-6; D is undetermined. V lost 2 bases and J 5 bases, leaving 10 bases between the germline ends. CDR3 length: 15 residues. CDR1 and CDR2 (germline): KGHSH, LQKENI. CDR3 amino acids: CASSPYQNNNSPLHF. CDR3 sequence (DNA): TGTGCCAGCTCACCATACCAGAATAATAATTCACCCCTCCACTTT.

Here the CDR3 reads CASSRRANNEQFF. In nucleotides, the CDR3 is TGTGCCAGCAGCCGCAGGGCGAACAATGAGCAGTTCTTC. The chain recombines TRBV11-3 with TRBJ2-1; D possibly corresponds to TRBD1 (5 bases). CDR3 length equals 13 residues. V dropped 5 bases and J dropped 5 bases, with 10 bases sitting between them. Germline lookup yields CDR1 SGHNT and CDR2 YENEEA.

A few counts support this clone. The chain has TRBV19 and TRBJ1-4; no reliable D call. With 1 base removed from V and 4 bases from J, the gap between germline ends came to 7 bases. CDR1 is LNHDA and CDR2 is SQIVND in the germline V gene (reference sequence). The CDR3 is 14 residues long. CDR3 loop: CASSIGGFNEKLFF. In DNA, the CDR3 is TGTGCCAGTAGTATAGGAGGGTTTAATGAAAAACTGTTTTTT.

The chain links TRBV25-1 to TRBJ2-2; 7 bases fit TRBD2. The junction had 13 bases not matched to a gene; V was cut back by 5 bases and J by 4 bases. CDR3 length: 17 residues. Germline-derived CDR1 and CDR2 are MGHDK and SYGVNS. This chain's CDR3 is CASSPRVGGERTGELFF. CDR3 nucleotides: TGTGCCAGCAGTCCCCGGGTGGGGGGGGAACGCACCGGGGAGCTGTTTTTT.

This chain links TRBV28 with TRBJ1-1; 10 positions match TRBD1. Germline loops: CDR1 MDHEN, CDR2 SYDVKM. Losses at the gene ends were 6 bases for V and 9 bases for J; bases not matched to a gene: 10. The CDR3 sequence is 14 residues long. CDR3 loop: CASRDPGTGVKAFF. CDR3 nucleotide sequence: TGTGCCAGCAGAGATCCCGGGACAGGGGTTAAAGCTTTCTTT.

The V and J genes are TRBV10-3 and TRBJ2-7; D possibly matches TRBD1 or TRBD2 (5 bases each). From germline, CDR1 is ENHRY and CDR2 SYGVKD. V gave up 7 bases and J gave up 1 base, with 14 bases separating them. The CDR3 runs 14 residues. This CDR3 reads CAIKRSGRSYEQYF. DNA of the CDR3: TGTGCCATCAAGCGGTCAGGGCGGTCCTACGAGCAGTACTTC.

CDR3 sequence: CASSPRSKPVNQPQHF. The DNA for the CDR3 is TGTGCCAGCTCACCTAGGTCAAAACCAGTCAATCAGCCCCAGCATTTT. The V and J genes are TRBV18 and TRBJ1-5; D remains ambiguous. This CDR3 has 16 amino acids. V lost 3 bases, J lost 3 bases, and 15 bases lay in between. Germline loops: CDR1 KGHSH, CDR2 LQKENI.

The genes are TRBV5-1 and TRBJ2-5; D gene unclear. V lost 1 base and J lost 2, with 9 bases in between. This CDR3 is built from 14 residues. The germline gives CDR1 SGHRS, CDR2 YFSETQ. CDR3 protein: CASSLMRNQETQYF. In nucleotides, the CDR3 is TGCGCCAGCAGCTTGATGCGGAATCAAGAGACCCAGTACTTC.

The gene calls are TRBV5-6 and TRBJ1-2; D uncertain. There are 12 residues in the CDR3. The V gene lost 0 bases and the J gene lost 5 bases, with 5 bases spanning the gap. CDR1 is SGHDT, CDR2 YYEEEE, per germline. The CDR3, as DNA: TGTGCCAGCAGCTTGGGGGATTATGGCTACACCTTC. Amino acid sequence: CASSLGDYGYTF.

The chain carries TRBV7-2 and TRBJ2-7, with TRBD2 identical over 13 bases. CDR1 is SGHTA and CDR2 is FQGNSA in the germline V gene. The V and J ends lost 5 bases and 4 bases, in that order; junction bases with no gene match: 11. This CDR3 has 17 amino acids. CDR3 sequence reads: CASSPGLAGVTGYEQYF. The CDR3 DNA follows: TGTGCCAGCAGCCCAGGACTAGCGGGAGTTACGGGTTACGAGCAGTACTTC.

V and J are TRBV5-6 and TRBJ2-2; D is ambiguous. The germline V gene has CDR1 SGHDT and CDR2 YYEEEE. The CDR3 loop spans 13 amino acids. The V end lost 6 bases, the J end lost 2 bases, and 8 bases lay between the germline ends. CDR3 sequence (DNA): TGTGCCAGCAAGTTCGATAACACCGGGGAGCTGTTTTTT. This encodes CASKFDNTGELFF.

The genes are TRBV15 and TRBJ1-4; a possible D gene is TRBD1 (5 bases). V was cut by 0 bases and J by 4 bases, with 12 bases left in between. This CDR3 region has 16 residues. CDR1 is LNHNV and CDR2 is YYDKDF in the germline V gene (reference sequence). Written as DNA, the CDR3 is TGTGCCACCAGCAGAGATCCGGCAGACAGTAATGAAAAACTGTTTTTT. Protein: CATSRDPADSNEKLFF.

This clone was recorded a few times. This rearrangement joins TRBV4-3 to TRBJ2-6; D unresolved. The V end was cut by 0 bases, the J end by 0 bases, with 6 bases between. The CDR3 extends over 16 amino acids. The germline V gene has CDR1 LGHNA and CDR2 YSLEER. As DNA, the CDR3 is TGCGCCAGCAGCCAAGACATCCCCTCTGGGGCCAACGTCCTGACTTTC. Translation gives CASSQDIPSGANVLTF.